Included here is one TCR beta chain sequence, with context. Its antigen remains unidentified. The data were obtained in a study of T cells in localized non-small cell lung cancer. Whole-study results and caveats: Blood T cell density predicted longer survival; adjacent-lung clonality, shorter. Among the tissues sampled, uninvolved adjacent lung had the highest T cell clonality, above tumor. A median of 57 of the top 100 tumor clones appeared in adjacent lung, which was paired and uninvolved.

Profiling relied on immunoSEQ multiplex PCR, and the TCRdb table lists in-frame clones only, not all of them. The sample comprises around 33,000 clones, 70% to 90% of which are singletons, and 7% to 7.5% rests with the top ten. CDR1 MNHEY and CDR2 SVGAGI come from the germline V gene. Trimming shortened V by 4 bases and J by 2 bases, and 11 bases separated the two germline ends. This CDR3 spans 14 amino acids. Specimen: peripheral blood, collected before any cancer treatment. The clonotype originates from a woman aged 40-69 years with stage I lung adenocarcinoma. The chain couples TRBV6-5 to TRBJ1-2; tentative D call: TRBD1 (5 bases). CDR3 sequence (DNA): TGTGCCAGCAGTTCCCAGGGCAGAAACTATGGCTACACCTTC. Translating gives CASSSQGRNYGYTF.